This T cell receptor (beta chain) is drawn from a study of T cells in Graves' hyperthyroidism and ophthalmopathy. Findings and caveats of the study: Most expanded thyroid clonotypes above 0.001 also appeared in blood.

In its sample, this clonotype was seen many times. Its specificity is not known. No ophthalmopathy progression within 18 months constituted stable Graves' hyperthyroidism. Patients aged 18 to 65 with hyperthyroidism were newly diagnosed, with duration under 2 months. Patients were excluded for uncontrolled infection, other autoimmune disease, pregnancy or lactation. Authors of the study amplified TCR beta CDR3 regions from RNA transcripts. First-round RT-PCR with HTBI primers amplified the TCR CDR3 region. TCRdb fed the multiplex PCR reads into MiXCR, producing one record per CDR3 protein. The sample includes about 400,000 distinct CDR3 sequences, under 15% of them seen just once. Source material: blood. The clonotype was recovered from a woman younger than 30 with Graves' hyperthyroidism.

For the CDR3, the DNA is TGCAGTGCTAGAGATAGAGAGACCCAGTACTTC. Translating it yields CSARDRETQYF. The V gene is TRBV20-1, the J gene TRBJ2-5; no clear D gene. The CDR3 covers 11 residues. Trimming removed 0 bases from V and 4 bases from J, with 3 bases in between. CDR1 and CDR2 (germline): DFQATT, SNEGSKA (reference sequence).